This T cell receptor beta chain was profiled in a study of control samples from healthy donors and cancer patients. Generated by immunoSEQ multiplex PCR, the TCRdb table keeps only in-frame clones and is missing some. The data show 150,000 to 200,000 clones, approximately 86% seen once. V lost 10 bases and J lost 2, with 8 bases in between. This CDR3 has 11 amino acids. In germline, CDR1 is LNHDA, CDR2 SQIVND (reference sequence). The gene calls are TRBV19 and TRBJ2-5; D is perhaps TRBD2 (6 bases). Sequencing was performed on blood. This clonotype was obtained from a woman aged 25 to 39 in good health. The CDR3 protein is CATGTQETQYF. The CDR3 region has the DNA TGTGCCACTGGGACTCAAGAGACCCAGTACTTC. The full variable domain, completed using reference TRBV19 and TRBJ2-5, is DGGITQSPKYLFRKEGQNVTLSCEQNLNHDAMYWYRQDPGQGLRLIYYSQIVNDFQKGDIAEGYSVSREKKESFPLTVTSAQKNPTAFYLCATGTQETQYFGPGTRLLVL.